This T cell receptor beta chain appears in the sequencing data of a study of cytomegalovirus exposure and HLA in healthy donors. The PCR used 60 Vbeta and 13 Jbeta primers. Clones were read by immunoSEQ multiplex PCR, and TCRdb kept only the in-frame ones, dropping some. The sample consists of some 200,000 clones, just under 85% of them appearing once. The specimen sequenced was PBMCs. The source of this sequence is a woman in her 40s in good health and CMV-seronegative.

The CDR3 loop reads CASSQVLAGDTGELFF. DNA for the CDR3: TGTGCCAGCAGCCAAGTCCTAGCGGGGGACACCGGGGAGCTGTTTTTT. V and J are TRBV4-2 and TRBJ2-2; 10 nucleotides match TRBD2. This CDR3 spans 16 amino acids. The germline V gene has CDR1 LGHNA and CDR2 YNFKEQ. V shed 1 base, J shed 3 bases, and the junction held 2 bases outside the gene matches.